One sample yielded the 26 T cell receptor beta chains listed below, sequenced in a study of shared clonotypes between healthy human individuals. This table comes from immunoSEQ multiplex PCR, and its TCRdb copy is limited to in-frame clones, with some not included. The sample gives some 2 million clones, approximately 95% of which show up once; more than 0.9% is in the top ten. Naive CD8 cells lacked CD45RO and underwent positive selection for CCR7, leaving out terminally differentiated effector memory CD45RA+ cells. The sequencing input was naive CD8+ T cells sorted from blood. Receptors were obtained from a man aged 18 to 29 in good health.

V usage is TRBV27 and J usage is TRBJ2-1, with D unclear. The CDR3 is 11 residues long. Germline assignment: CDR1 MNHEY and CDR2 SMNVEV (reference sequence). The V end was cut by 2 bases, the J end by 8 bases, with 4 bases between. The CDR3 protein is CASSLRDEQFF. The CDR3 DNA reads TGTGCCAGCAGTTTAAGGGATGAGCAGTTCTTC.

The chain combines TRBV2 with TRBJ2-7, with unresolved D. Trimming pared 1 base from V and 0 bases from J, leaving 4 bases between. The CDR3 length is 13 residues. Germline CDR1 reads SNHLY; CDR2 reads FYNNEI. The CDR3, as DNA: TGTGCCAGCAGTGAAGACGTCTCCTACGAGCAGTACTTC. Its protein is CASSEDVSYEQYF.

The V and J genes are TRBV4-1 and TRBJ2-7, with 7 bases lining up with TRBD2. V shed 0 bases and J 5 bases; nucleotides not matched to a gene: 10. The CDR3 spans 16 residues. The germline gives CDR1 MGHRA, CDR2 YSYEKL. CDR3: CASSQDLPRGRNEQYF. DNA of the CDR3: TGCGCCAGCAGCCAAGATCTCCCGCGGGGGAGGAACGAGCAGTACTTC.

In this sample, this clone turned up once. The sample contains more than one DNA sequence encoding this CDR3. The chain couples TRBV5-4 to TRBJ2-3; D unresolved. This CDR3 spans 14 amino acids. The V gene lost 0 bases and the J gene lost 0 bases, with 5 bases spanning the gap. Germline-derived CDR1 and CDR2 are SGHNT and YYREEE (reference sequence). The CDR3 is CASSLGESTDTQYF. CDR3 bases: TGTGCCAGCAGCTTGGGAGAAAGCACAGATACGCAGTATTTT.

As regards this clone: This same CDR3 is encoded by further DNA sequences in the sample. V and J are TRBV7-2 and TRBJ2-7; the match to TRBD1 covers 8 bases. The CDR3 covers 13 residues. The V and J ends lost 3 bases and 4 bases, in that order; junction bases with no gene match: 2. CDR1 is SGHTA and CDR2 is FQGNSA in the germline V gene. The chain's CDR3 is CASSFRGPYEQYF. The CDR3 DNA reads as TGTGCCAGCAGCTTCAGGGGGCCTTACGAGCAGTACTTC. Supplemented by reference TRBV7-2 and TRBJ2-7, the full variable domain reads GAGVSQSPSNKVTEKGKDVELRCDPISGHTALYWYRQSLGQGLEFLIYFQGNSAPDKSGLPSDRFSAERTGGSVSTLTIQRTQQEDSAVYLCASSFRGPYEQYFGPGTRLTVT.

The V gene is TRBV2, the J gene TRBJ1-6; unclear D gene. The V end lost 3 bases, the J end lost 0 bases, and 18 bases lay between the germline ends. Germline V gene sequence: CDR1 SNHLY, CDR2 FYNNEI. The CDR3 has 19 amino acids. The CDR3 coding sequence is TGTGCCAGCAGTGATCCGGGAGCCCCGCGAAGCTCCTATAATTCACCCCTCCACTTT. The encoded protein is CASSDPGAPRSSYNSPLHF.

This chain links TRBV5-6 with TRBJ1-2, with no clear D. The CDR3 totals 14 residues. Germline values: CDR1 SGHDT, CDR2 YYEEEE. V was clipped by 0 bases and J by 10 bases, with 16 bases between them. The DNA of the CDR3 is TGTGCCAGCAGCTTGGAGGGTCTTTCTCCATACTACACCTTC. Encoded protein: CASSLEGLSPYYTF.

The chain has TRBV6-1 and TRBJ2-7, with 10 bases lining up with TRBD1. From germline, CDR1 is MNHNS and CDR2 SASEGT. The trim removed 2 bases at V and 6 bases at J, leaving 19 bases unmatched. CDR3 size: 19 residues. As DNA, the CDR3 is TGTGCCAGCAGTGAAACCGGGACAGGGGTAAAAGGGCTCGCGGGCGAGCAGTACTTC. Translating gives CASSETGTGVKGLAGEQYF.

This chain joins TRBV27 and TRBJ2-5, with no clear D. V lost 6 bases, J lost 5 bases, and 16 bases lay in between. CDR3 length: 14 amino acids. Germline V gives CDR1 MNHEY, CDR2 SMNVEV (reference sequence). The CDR3: CASSTGFQAETQYF. Written as DNA, the CDR3 is TGTGCCAGCAGCACGGGCTTCCAGGCGGAGACCCAGTACTTC.

The chain combines TRBV2 with TRBJ1-2; D might be TRBD1 (6 bases). V was shortened by 6 bases and J by 2 bases, with 10 bases between the two germline ends. Germline V gives CDR1 SNHLY, CDR2 FYNNEI. This CDR3 comprises 13 residues. CDR3 coding DNA: TGTGCCAGCAGCTTCGGGACAAACTATGGCTACACCTTC. Translating gives CASSFGTNYGYTF. The full variable domain, completed using reference TRBV2 and TRBJ1-2, is EPEVTQTPSHQVTQMGQEVILRCVPISNHLYFYWYRQILGQKVEFLVSFYNNEISEKSEIFDDQFSVERPDGSNFTLKIRSTKLEDSAMYFCASSFGTNYGYTFGSGTRLTVV.

The chain employs TRBV10-1 and TRBJ2-7; 7 bases fit TRBD1. Germline CDR1 reads WNHNN; CDR2 reads SYGVQD (reference sequence). The length of the CDR3 is 15 residues. The junction had 3 bases not matched to a gene; V was cut back by 0 bases and J by 1 base. CDR3 coding DNA: TGCGCCAGCAGTGAGTCCGGGACAGCTTCCTACGAGCAGTACTTC. Its translation is CASSESGTASYEQYF.

This chain uses TRBV4-3 with TRBJ2-5; TRBD2 might be the D (7 bases). The CDR3 covers 16 residues. Trimming removed 1 base at V and 2 bases at J, with 14 bases between. Germline V lookup: CDR1 LGHNA, CDR2 YSLEER. As DNA, the CDR3 is TGCGCCAGCAGCCAAGTTGTAGGGGGGGGTCAAGAGACCCAGTACTTC. Protein: CASSQVVGGGQETQYF.

This clone was seen more than once but under ten times. The V call is TRBV19, the J call TRBJ2-7; D may correspond to TRBD1 or TRBD2 (5 bases each). Germline V gene lookup returns CDR1 LNHDA and CDR2 SQIVND (reference sequence). CDR3 length: 16 residues. The V gene lost 5 bases and the J gene lost 1 base, with 18 bases spanning the gap. The CDR3 is CASSVRENLGSYEQYF. The CDR3 nucleotides are TGTGCCAGTAGTGTCAGGGAGAACCTAGGGTCCTACGAGCAGTACTTC.

The chain has TRBV7-9 and TRBJ2-5; 9 bases are a match to TRBD1. The V and J ends lost 0 bases and 5 bases, in that order; junction bases with no gene match: 7. Germline V lookup: CDR1 SEHNR, CDR2 FQNEAQ (reference sequence). This CDR3 has 16 residues. CDR3: CASSLAVGTGQETQYF. CDR3 bases: TGTGCCAGCAGCTTAGCGGTGGGGACAGGGCAGGAGACCCAGTACTTC. Combining the CDR3 with reference TRBV7-9 and TRBJ2-5 gives the whole variable domain DTGVSQNPRHKITKRGQNVTFRCDPISEHNRLYWYRQTLGQGPEFLTYFQNEAQLEKSRLLSDRFSAERPKGSFSTLEIQRTEQGDSAMYLCASSLAVGTGQETQYFGPGTRLLVL.

V usage is TRBV27 and J usage is TRBJ2-2; D call uncertain. From germline, CDR1 is MNHEY and CDR2 SMNVEV (reference sequence). The V and J ends lost 1 base and 4 bases respectively, with 10 bases between them. CDR3 length: 15 amino acids. The CDR3 loop reads CASSLYASGTGELFF. The CDR3 DNA is TGTGCCAGCAGTTTATATGCTTCCGGCACCGGGGAGCTGTTTTTT.

The V call is TRBV5-4, the J call TRBJ1-2, with 11 positions matching TRBD1. Looked up from germline, CDR1 is SGHNT and CDR2 is YYREEE (reference sequence). The CDR3 sequence is 13 residues long. J was trimmed by 12 bases and V by 2 bases; bases with no gene match: 6. In DNA, the CDR3 is TGTGCCAGCAGCTTACCGGGACAGGGGGAGAACACCTTC. It encodes CASSLPGQGENTF.

This chain links TRBV6-6 with TRBJ1-2; D is perhaps TRBD1 (5 bases). This CDR3 has 15 amino acids. Germline V gene data show CDR1 as MNHNY and CDR2 as SVGAGI (reference sequence). V was clipped by 6 bases and J by 8 bases, with 22 bases between them. The DNA of the CDR3 is TGTGCCAGCAGATACCGGGACCTGATGGCGTCCGGCTACACCTTC. Protein: CASRYRDLMASGYTF.

This sequence joins TRBV9 and TRBJ1-4, with D possibly being TRBD1 (5 bases). Germline assignment: CDR1 SGDLS and CDR2 YYNGEE. V shed 4 bases and J shed 3 bases, with 13 bases lying between them. The CDR3 totals 15 residues. In DNA form, the CDR3 reads TGTGCCAGCAGCTCTGGAGGGGTATCTAATGAAAAACTGTTTTTT. This sequence encodes CASSSGGVSNEKLFF.

The V call is TRBV6-6, the J call TRBJ2-2, with D perhaps being TRBD1 or TRBD2 (5 bases each). This CDR3 is built from 16 residues. Per the germline V gene, CDR1 is MNHNY and CDR2 is SVGAGI (reference sequence). Trimming pared 2 bases from V and 3 bases from J, leaving 13 bases between. The CDR3 DNA is TGTGCCAGCAGTTACGGGGGAGAGTACTACACCGGGGAGCTGTTTTTT. This translates into CASSYGGEYYTGELFF.

Regarding this clone: This same CDR3 is encoded by further DNA sequences in the sample. The V and J genes are TRBV4-1 and TRBJ1-1; maybe TRBD1 (6 bases). CDR1 is MGHRA, CDR2 YSYEKL, per germline. V was clipped by 1 base and J by 1 base, with 7 bases between them. The CDR3 is made up of 14 amino acids. CDR3 nucleotide sequence: TGCGCCAGCAGCCAAGGGACAGCGAACACTGAAGCTTTCTTT. Translated: CASSQGTANTEAFF.

V and J are TRBV7-6 and TRBJ2-3; maybe TRBD2 (6 bases). V gave up 0 bases and J gave up 5 bases, with 12 bases separating them. This CDR3 contains 15 residues. The germline V gene has CDR1 SGHVS and CDR2 FNYEAQ. DNA of the CDR3: TGTGCCAGCAGCTTAGCAGGGGAGGACGGAGATACGCAGTATTTT. Its translation is CASSLAGEDGDTQYF.

The CDR3 DNA reads as TGTGCCAGTACCTCACAACCGGGGGGACAAGAGACCCAGTACTTC. As protein: CASTSQPGGQETQYF. The V gene is TRBV19, the J gene TRBJ2-5; TRBD2 aligns across 7 bases. This CDR3 is 15 amino acids long. J lost 2 bases, V lost 7 bases, and 10 bases had no gene match. In germline, CDR1 is LNHDA, CDR2 SQIVND (reference sequence).

The chain links TRBV29-1 to TRBJ1-1; 9 bases are a match to TRBD1. The germline V gene encodes CDR1 SQVTM and CDR2 ANQGSEA. There are 12 residues in the CDR3. V gave up 6 bases and J gave up 6 bases; unmatched junction bases: 5. The CDR3 sequence is CSVIQGAPEAFF. DNA for the CDR3: TGCAGCGTCATACAGGGGGCCCCTGAAGCTTTCTTT.

This chain uses TRBV10-3 with TRBJ2-5, with D possibly being TRBD2 (5 bases). The CDR3 is 15 amino acids. V was clipped by 3 bases and J by 5 bases, with 16 bases between them. Per germline, CDR1 ENHRY and CDR2 SYGVKD. In DNA, the CDR3 is TGTGCCATCAGTGACCCAGGACTGACTCAGGAGACCCAGTACTTC. This gives the protein CAISDPGLTQETQYF.

The V gene is TRBV9, the J gene TRBJ2-5, with D perhaps given as TRBD1 or TRBD2 (6 bases each). The germline V and J ends were trimmed by 3 bases and 5 bases, with 17 bases remaining between them. Germline CDR1 and CDR2: SGDLS and YYNGEE. This CDR3 contains 15 residues. As DNA, the CDR3 is TGTGCCAGCAGCGGTTCGGGGGCTGTAGGGGAGACCCAGTACTTC. It encodes CASSGSGAVGETQYF.

The chain uses TRBV4-3 and TRBJ2-1; unclear D gene. V gave up 0 bases and J gave up 0 bases, with 15 bases separating them. The germline V gene has CDR1 LGHNA and CDR2 YSLEER. CDR3 length equals 18 residues. The CDR3 sequence is CASSQDGKSSFSYNEQFF. CDR3 in DNA: TGCGCCAGCAGCCAAGATGGAAAGTCTTCTTTCTCCTACAATGAGCAGTTCTTC.